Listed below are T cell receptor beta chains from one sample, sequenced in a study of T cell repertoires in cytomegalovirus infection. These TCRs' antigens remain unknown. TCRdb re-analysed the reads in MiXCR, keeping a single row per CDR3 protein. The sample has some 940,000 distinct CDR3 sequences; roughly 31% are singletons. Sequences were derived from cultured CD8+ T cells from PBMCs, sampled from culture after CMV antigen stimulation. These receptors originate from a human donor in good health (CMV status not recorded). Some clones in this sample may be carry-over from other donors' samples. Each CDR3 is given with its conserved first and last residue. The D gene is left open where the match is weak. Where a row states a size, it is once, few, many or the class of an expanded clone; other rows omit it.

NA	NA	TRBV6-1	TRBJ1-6	CASSEGVHPYNSPLHF	TGTGCCAGCAGTGAAGGGGTACACCCATATAATTCACCCCTCCACTTT
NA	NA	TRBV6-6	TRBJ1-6	CASSYSGEALHF	TGTGCCAGCAGTTACTCGGGGGAGGCCCTCCACTTT
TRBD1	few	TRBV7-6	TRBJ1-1	CASRAGTGPNTEAFF	TGTGCCAGCAGAGCCGGGACAGGACCGAACACTGAAGCTTTCTTT
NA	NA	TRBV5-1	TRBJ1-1	CASSHRAPNTEAFF	TGCGCCAGCAGCCACCGGGCGCCCAACACTGAAGCTTTCTTT
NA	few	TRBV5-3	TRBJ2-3	CASSPGTLSTDTQYF	TGTGCCAGCAGCCCCGGGACACTTAGCACAGATACGCAGTATTTT
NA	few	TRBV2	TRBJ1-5	CASRGRSNQPQHF	TGTGCCAGCAGGGGAAGGAGCAATCAGCCCCAGCATTTT
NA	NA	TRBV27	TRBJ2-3	CASGIDTQYF	TGTGCCAGCGGGATAGATACGCAGTATTTT
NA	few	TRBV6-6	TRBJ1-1	CASSYLVSRVDTEAFF	TGTGCCAGCAGTTACTTGGTCAGCCGAGTCGACACTGAAGCTTTCTTT
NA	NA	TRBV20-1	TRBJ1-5	CSARTGGSNQPQHF	TGCAGTGCTAGAACCGGGGGTAGCAATCAGCCCCAGCATTTT
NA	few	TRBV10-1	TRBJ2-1	CASSFDSLGQFF	TGCGCCAGCAGCTTCGACAGTCTGGGGCAGTTCTTC
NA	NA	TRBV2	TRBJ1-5	CATRRGNQPQHF	TGTGCCACCCGACGGGGTAATCAGCCCCAGCATTTT
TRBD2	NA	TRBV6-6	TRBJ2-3	CASSGRGGDTQYF	TGTGCCAGCAGTGGACGGGGGGGAGATACGCAGTATTTT
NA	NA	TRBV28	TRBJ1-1	CASSLLFSRNTEAFF	TGTGCCAGCAGTTTATTATTCAGTAGGAACACTGAAGCTTTCTTT
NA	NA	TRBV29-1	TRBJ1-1	CSSGHNTEAFF	TGTTCCTCGGGACACAACACTGAAGCTTTCTTT
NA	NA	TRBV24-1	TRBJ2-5	CATSDFGSYQETQYF	TGTGCCACCAGTGATTTCGGCAGTTACCAAGAGACCCAGTACTTC
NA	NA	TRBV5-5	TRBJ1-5	CASSFYREIYSNQPQHF	TGTGCCAGCAGCTTTTACCGGGAGATTTATAGCAATCAGCCCCAGCATTTT
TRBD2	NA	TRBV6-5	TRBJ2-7	CASSYPSEAGDSYEQYF	TGTGCCAGCAGTTACCCCTCCGAGGCGGGGGACTCCTACGAGCAGTACTTC
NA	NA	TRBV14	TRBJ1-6	CASSQDDRSSYNSPLHF	TGTGCCAGCAGCCAAGACGACAGGAGCTCCTATAATTCACCCCTCCACTTT
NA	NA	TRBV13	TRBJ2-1	CASSGHSYNEQFF	TGTGCCAGCAGCGGACACTCCTACAATGAGCAGTTCTTC
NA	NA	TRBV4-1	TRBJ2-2	CASSQGMNTGELFF	TGTGCCAGCAGCCAAGGCATGAACACCGGGGAGCTGTTTTTT
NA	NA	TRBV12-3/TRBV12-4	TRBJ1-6	CASSFSEGVGSPLHF	TGTGCCAGCAGTTTTTCCGAGGGTGTGGGGTCACCCCTCCACTTT
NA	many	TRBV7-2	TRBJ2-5	CASSLGGGFLKTQYF	TGTGCCAGCAGCTTAGGTGGAGGGTTTTTGAAGACCCAGTACTTC
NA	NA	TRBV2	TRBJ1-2	CASSEGGDSRHYGYTF	TGTGCCAGCAGTGAAGGGGGGGACTCGAGACACTATGGCTACACCTTC
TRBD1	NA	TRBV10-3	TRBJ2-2	CAIRVYGTANTGELFF	TGTGCCATCAGGGTTTATGGGACAGCGAACACCGGGGAGCTGTTTTTT
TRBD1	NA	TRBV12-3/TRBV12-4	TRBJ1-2	CASSRLPRDREGYGYTF	TGTGCCAGCAGTAGACTTCCTCGGGACAGGGAGGGCTATGGCTACACCTTC
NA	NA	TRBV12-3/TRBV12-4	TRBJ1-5	CASSLAGVQPQHF	TGTGCCAGCAGTTTGGCTGGTGTGCAGCCCCAGCATTTT
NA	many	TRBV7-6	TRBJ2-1	CASSSRSYNEQFF	TGTGCCAGCAGCTCTCGCTCCTACAATGAGCAGTTCTTC
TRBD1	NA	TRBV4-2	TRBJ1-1	CASSQDGTGAWSTEAFF	TGTGCCAGCAGCCAAGACGGGACAGGGGCTTGGAGCACTGAAGCTTTCTTT
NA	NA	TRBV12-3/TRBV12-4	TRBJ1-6	CASNPDEALNSPLHF	TGTGCCAGCAACCCGGACGAGGCCCTGAATTCACCCCTCCACTTT
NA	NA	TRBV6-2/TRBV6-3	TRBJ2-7	CASSWATGTTERDSHYEQYF	TGTGCCAGCAGTTGGGCGACCGGGACAACCGAACGGGATTCCCACTACGAGCAGTACTTC
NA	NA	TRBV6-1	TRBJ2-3	CASSRSAWGATSTDTQYF	TGTGCCAGCAGTCGATCGGCCTGGGGGGCCACTAGCACAGATACGCAGTATTTT
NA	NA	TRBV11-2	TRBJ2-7	CASSLDQDGRGHEQYF	TGTGCCAGCAGCTTAGATCAAGATGGCAGGGGCCACGAGCAGTACTTC
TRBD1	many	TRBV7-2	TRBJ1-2	CASSLFFPGQGSSNYGYTF	TGTGCCAGCAGCTTATTTTTTCCAGGACAGGGATCGTCTAACTATGGCTACACCTTC
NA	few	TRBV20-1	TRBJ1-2	CSAWSEHRLPGYTF	TGCAGTGCCTGGTCGGAGCACCGACTCCCCGGCTACACCTTC
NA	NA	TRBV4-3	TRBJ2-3	CASSQDQGLTDTQYF	TGCGCCAGCAGCCAAGATCAGGGATTAACAGATACGCAGTATTTT
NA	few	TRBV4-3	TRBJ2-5	CASSQREGGKETQYF	TGCGCCAGCAGCCAACGTGAGGGGGGCAAGGAGACCCAGTACTTC
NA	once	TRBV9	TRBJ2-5	CASSVAFGGRQETQYF	TGTGCCAGCAGCGTAGCTTTCGGGGGGCGACAAGAGACCCAGTACTTC
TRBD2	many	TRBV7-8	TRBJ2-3	CASSLFLAGGTDTQYF	TGTGCCAGCAGCTTATTCCTAGCGGGGGGCACAGATACGCAGTATTTT
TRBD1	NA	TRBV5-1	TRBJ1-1	CASSMGQGTEAFF	TGCGCCAGCAGCATGGGACAGGGAACTGAAGCTTTCTTT
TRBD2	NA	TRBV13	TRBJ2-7	CASSSQAPPAGVTYEQYF	TGTGCCAGCAGCTCCCAGGCCCCGCCAGCGGGGGTAACCTACGAGCAGTACTTC
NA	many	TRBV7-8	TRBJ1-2	CASSSPMWGGAYGYTF	TGTGCCAGCAGCTCACCCATGTGGGGGGGGGCCTATGGCTACACCTTC
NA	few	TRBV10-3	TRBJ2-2	CAISGRQGEGSGELFF	TGTGCCATCAGCGGAAGACAAGGAGAAGGGAGCGGGGAGCTGTTTTTT
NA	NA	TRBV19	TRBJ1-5	CASSIYSVGGNQPQHF	TGTGCCAGTAGTATATATTCGGTCGGGGGCAATCAGCCCCAGCATTTT
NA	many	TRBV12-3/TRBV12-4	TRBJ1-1	CASSLPNTEAFF	TGTGCCAGCAGCTTACCTAACACTGAAGCTTTCTTT
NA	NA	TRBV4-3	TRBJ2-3	CASSRVLGGDTQYF	TGCGCCAGCAGCCGCGTTCTTGGGGGAGATACGCAGTATTTT
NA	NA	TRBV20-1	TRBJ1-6	CSAQGRIWDSPLHF	TGCAGTGCCCAGGGACGGATTTGGGATTCACCCCTCCACTTT
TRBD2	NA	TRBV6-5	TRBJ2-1	CASSLASGDKPNEQFF	TGTGCCAGCAGTTTGGCTAGCGGGGATAAACCCAATGAGCAGTTCTTC
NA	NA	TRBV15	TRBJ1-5	CATSIYNQPQHF	TGTGCCACCAGCATCTACAATCAGCCCCAGCATTTT
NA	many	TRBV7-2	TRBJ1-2	CASSLGWGSNYGYTF	TGTGCCAGCAGCTTAGGTTGGGGGTCCAACTATGGCTACACCTTC
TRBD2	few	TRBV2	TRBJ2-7	CASWAGGGSYEQYF	TGTGCCAGCTGGGCTGGCGGGGGATCCTACGAGCAGTACTTC
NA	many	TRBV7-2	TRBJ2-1	CASSLEASSYNEQFF	TGTGCCAGCAGCTTAGAAGCGAGCTCCTACAATGAGCAGTTCTTC
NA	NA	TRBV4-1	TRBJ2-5	CASSQPHGDGETQYF	TGCGCCAGCAGCCAACCGCACGGGGACGGAGAGACCCAGTACTTC
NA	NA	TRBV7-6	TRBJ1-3	CASSPSLGRGGNTIYF	TGTGCCAGCAGCCCAAGTTTAGGGCGAGGTGGAAACACCATATATTTT
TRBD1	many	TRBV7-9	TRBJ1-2	CASSLPLDPGQKGYGYTF	TGTGCCAGCAGCTTACCTCTCGACCCGGGACAGAAAGGCTATGGCTACACCTTC
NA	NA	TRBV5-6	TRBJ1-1	CASSFLGAQEAFF	TGTGCCAGCAGCTTCTTGGGGGCCCAAGAAGCTTTCTTT
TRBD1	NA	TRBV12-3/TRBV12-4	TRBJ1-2	CASTQLTFQGGGYGYTF	TGTGCCAGCACCCAATTAACCTTTCAGGGGGGCGGCTATGGCTACACCTTC
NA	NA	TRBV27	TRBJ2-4	CASSKGPKNIQYF	TGTGCCAGCAGTAAAGGGCCCAAAAACATTCAGTACTTC